The next 10 T cell receptor beta chains were all read from a single sample in a study of T cell responses to AZD1222 COVID-19 vaccine. Assay used: immunoSEQ multiplex PCR; TCRdb lists only in-frame clones, some missing. The sample gives roughly 150,000 clones, around 93% of which show up once; 1.1% to 1.5% is in the top ten. The sequenced sample was peripheral blood, obtained on day 0 of AZD1222 vaccination. The receptors come from an adult in good health.

DNA of the CDR3: TGCAGCGTTGATTATGGGGACGAGCAGTACTTC. Translation: CSVDYGDEQYF. The chain recombines TRBV29-1 with TRBJ2-7, with no clear D. V was clipped by 3 bases and J by 5 bases, with 8 bases between them. The germline V gene encodes CDR1 SQVTM and CDR2 ANQGSEA. The CDR3 is 11 residues long.

The chain joins TRBV29-1 to TRBJ2-7; D might be TRBD1 (5 bases). V lost 5 bases and J lost 2, with 10 bases in between. The CDR3 is 12 residues long. Per germline, CDR1 SQVTM and CDR2 ANQGSEA. CDR3 protein: CSVFSGPYEQYF. The CDR3 bases are TGCAGCGTTTTTTCAGGGCCCTACGAGCAGTACTTC.

The chain employs TRBV20-1 and TRBJ2-3; TRBD2 matches 9 bases. Germline loops: CDR1 DFQATT, CDR2 SNEGSKA (reference sequence). Losses at the gene ends were 3 bases for V and 3 bases for J; bases not matched to a gene: 4. This CDR3 region has 14 residues. DNA for the CDR3: TGCAGTGCTAGTCCCAGCGGGGGGACAGATACGCAGTATTTT. It is translated as CSASPSGGTDTQYF.

This sequence joins TRBV6-6 and TRBJ1-2; 7 bases agree with TRBD1. Germline loops: CDR1 MNHNY, CDR2 SVGAGI (reference sequence). Losses at the gene ends were 4 bases for V and 0 bases for J; bases not matched to a gene: 2. The CDR3 runs 14 residues. CDR3 region: CASSSGTANYGYTF. The DNA of the CDR3 is TGTGCCAGCAGTTCAGGGACAGCTAACTATGGCTACACCTTC.

The chain uses TRBV7-2 and TRBJ1-5; 8 positions match TRBD1. V dropped 5 bases and J dropped 6; count of bases not matched to a gene: 9. Germline lookup yields CDR1 SGHTA and CDR2 FQGNSA. CDR3 length: 15 amino acids. The CDR3 loop is CASSTSGTGGQPQHF. The CDR3 DNA follows: TGTGCCAGCAGCACTTCAGGGACAGGCGGTCAGCCCCAGCATTTT.

J is TRBJ1-2 and V is TRBV30; D unclear. The germline V gene has CDR1 GTSNPN and CDR2 SVGIG (reference sequence). The V end was cut by 5 bases, the J end by 8 bases, with 6 bases between. This CDR3 region has 9 residues. CDR3 in amino acids: CAWEGGYTF. CDR3 DNA sequence: TGTGCCTGGGAAGGGGGCTACACCTTC.

The chain has TRBV15 and TRBJ2-1; the match to TRBD2 covers 8 bases. CDR1 LNHNV and CDR2 YYDKDF come from the germline V gene (reference sequence). V shed 0 bases, J shed 7 bases, and the junction held 17 bases outside the gene matches. This CDR3 has 19 amino acids. For the CDR3, the DNA is TGTGCCACCAGCAGAGATCTCAAGCCGGGAGGGGGATACAAGAATGAGCAGTTCTTC. Translation: CATSRDLKPGGGYKNEQFF.

J is TRBJ1-1 and V is TRBV4-2, with D possibly matching TRBD1 (6 bases). Per the germline V gene, CDR1 is LGHNA and CDR2 is YNFKEQ. V lost 6 bases to trimming and J lost 1 base, with 21 bases between them. This CDR3 has 17 residues. The CDR3 protein is CASSPTGQAGANTEAFF. The DNA of the CDR3 is TGTGCCAGCAGTCCCACGGGTCAAGCGGGGGCGAACACTGAAGCTTTCTTT.

There are a few counts of this clone. The chain is built from TRBV9 and TRBJ2-7, with no clear D. V gave up 4 bases and J gave up 3 bases, with 11 bases separating them. Germline CDR1 SGDLS, CDR2 YYNGEE. The CDR3 sequence is 13 residues long. Here the CDR3 DNA reads TGTGCCAGCAGCCCCCGACCGTTCTACGAGCAGTACTTC. Amino acids: CASSPRPFYEQYF.

The chain joins TRBV29-1 to TRBJ2-7; TRBD2 might be the D (6 bases). Germline V gene data show CDR1 as SQVTM and CDR2 as ANQGSEA. There are 11 residues in the CDR3. V gave up 4 bases and J gave up 10 bases, with 14 bases separating them. The CDR3 DNA follows: TGCAGCGTTGGGTTTAGGGACTCCCAGTACTTC. It translates to CSVGFRDSQYF.